Listed here is a single T cell receptor beta chain. Its antigen is not known. The run of the v3.0 immunoSEQ assay was at survey level. Assay: immunoSEQ multiplex PCR; the TCRdb copy retains only in-frame clones and omits some. The table records about 22,000 clones, 80% to 90% of them present only once. This record belongs to a study of long-term antiretroviral therapy in people with HIV. The study's findings and limits: Clonal expansions arising prior to ART prevailed in the repertoire at every time point.

The CDR3 has 13 residues. Per the germline V gene, CDR1 is SGHDN and CDR2 is FVKESK. The V gene lost 4 bases and the J gene lost 4 bases, with 11 bases spanning the gap. The source of this sequence is a woman in her twenties or thirties with HIV. The sample in question was unsorted PBMCs, obtained 1.8 years before starting antiretroviral therapy. The chain recombines TRBV14 with TRBJ2-7; D gene ambiguous. The CDR3 nucleotides read TGTGCCAGCAGCCCCTACCTTGGTTACGAGCAGTACTTC. It encodes CASSPYLGYEQYF.